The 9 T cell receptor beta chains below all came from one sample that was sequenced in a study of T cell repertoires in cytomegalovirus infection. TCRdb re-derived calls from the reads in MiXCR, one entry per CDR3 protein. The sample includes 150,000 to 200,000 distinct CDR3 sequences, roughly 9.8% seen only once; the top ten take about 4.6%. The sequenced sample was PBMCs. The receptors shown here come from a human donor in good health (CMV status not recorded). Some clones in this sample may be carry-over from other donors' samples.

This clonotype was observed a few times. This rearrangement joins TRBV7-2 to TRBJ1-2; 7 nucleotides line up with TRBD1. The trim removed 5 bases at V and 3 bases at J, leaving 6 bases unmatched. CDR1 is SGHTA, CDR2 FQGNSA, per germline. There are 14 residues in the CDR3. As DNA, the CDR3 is TGTGCCAGCAGCCTGACAGGGTGGGACTATGGCTACACCTTC. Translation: CASSLTGWDYGYTF.

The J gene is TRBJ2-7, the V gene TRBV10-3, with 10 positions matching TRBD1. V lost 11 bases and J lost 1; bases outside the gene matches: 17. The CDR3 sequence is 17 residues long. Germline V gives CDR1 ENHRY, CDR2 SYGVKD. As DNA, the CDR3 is TGTGCCCTGTGTGCGAGAGGAGGGACAGGGGTTTCCTACGAGCAGTACTTC. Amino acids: CALCARGGTGVSYEQYF.

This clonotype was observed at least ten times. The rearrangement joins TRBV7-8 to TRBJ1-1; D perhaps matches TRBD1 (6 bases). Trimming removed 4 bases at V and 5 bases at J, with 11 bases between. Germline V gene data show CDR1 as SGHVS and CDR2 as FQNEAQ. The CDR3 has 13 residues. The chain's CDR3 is CASSWGQSTEAFF. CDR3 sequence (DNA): TGTGCCAGCAGCTGGGGACAAAGTACTGAAGCTTTCTTT.

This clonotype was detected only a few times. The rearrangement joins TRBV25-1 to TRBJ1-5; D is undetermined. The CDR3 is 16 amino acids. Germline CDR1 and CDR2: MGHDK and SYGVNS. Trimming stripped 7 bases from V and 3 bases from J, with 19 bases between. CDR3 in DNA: TGTGCCAGCACTCCATCCGGCGGCAATCACAATCAGCCCCAGCATTTT. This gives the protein CASTPSGGNHNQPQHF.

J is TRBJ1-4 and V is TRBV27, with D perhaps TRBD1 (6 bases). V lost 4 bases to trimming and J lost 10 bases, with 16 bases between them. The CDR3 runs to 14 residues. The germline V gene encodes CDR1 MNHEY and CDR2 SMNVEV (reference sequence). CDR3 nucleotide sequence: TGTGCCAGCAGTTGGGTAGGGGGGGACGGAAAACTGTTTTTT. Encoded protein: CASSWVGGDGKLFF. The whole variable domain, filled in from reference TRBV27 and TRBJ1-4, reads EAQVTQNPRYLITVTGKKLTVTCSQNMNHEYMSWYRQDPGLGLRQIYYSMNVEVTDKGDVPEGYKVSRKEKRNFPLILESPSPNQTSLYFCASSWVGGDGKLFFGSGTQLSVL.

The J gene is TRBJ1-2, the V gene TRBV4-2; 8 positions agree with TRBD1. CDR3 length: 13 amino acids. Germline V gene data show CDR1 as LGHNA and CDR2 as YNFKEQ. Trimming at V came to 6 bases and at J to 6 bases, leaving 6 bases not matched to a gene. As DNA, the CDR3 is TGTGCCAGCAGGCCTACAGGGGGTGATGGCTACACCTTC. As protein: CASRPTGGDGYTF.

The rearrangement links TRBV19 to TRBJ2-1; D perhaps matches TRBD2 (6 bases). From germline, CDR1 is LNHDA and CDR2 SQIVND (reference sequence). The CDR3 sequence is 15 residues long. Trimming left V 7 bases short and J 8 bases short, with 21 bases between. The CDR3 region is CASTPAGARPHEQFF. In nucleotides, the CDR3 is TGTGCCAGTACCCCAGCGGGCGCCCGACCCCATGAGCAGTTCTTC.

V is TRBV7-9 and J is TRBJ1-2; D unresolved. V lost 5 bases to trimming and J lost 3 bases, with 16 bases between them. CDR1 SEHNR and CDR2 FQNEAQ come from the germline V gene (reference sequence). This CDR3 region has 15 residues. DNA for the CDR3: TGTGCCAGCAGCAAAATATCGTTGAGGGACTATGGCTACACCTTC. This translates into CASSKISLRDYGYTF.

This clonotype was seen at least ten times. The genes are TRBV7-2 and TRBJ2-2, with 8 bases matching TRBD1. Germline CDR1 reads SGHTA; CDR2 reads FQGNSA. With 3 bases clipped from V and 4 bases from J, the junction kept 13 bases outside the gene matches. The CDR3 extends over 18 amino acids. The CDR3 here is CASSLRTGIVSGTGELFF. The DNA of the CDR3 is TGTGCCAGCAGCTTGCGGACAGGGATTGTCTCCGGCACCGGGGAGCTGTTTTTT.